This T cell receptor beta chain emerged from a study of cytomegalovirus exposure and HLA in healthy donors. The V and J ends lost 0 bases and 5 bases, in that order; junction bases with no gene match: 1. This CDR3 comprises 14 residues. Germline values: CDR1 SGHDT, CDR2 YYEEEE. General observations from the study: Overall, 164 TCR beta chains were annotated as cytomegalovirus-associated. Within a later analysis, the majority of CMV-associated TCR beta chains appeared HLA-restricted.

Comment on this clone: Its antigen is unidentified.

Both 60 Vbeta primers and 13 Jbeta primers went into the PCR. Libraries were prepared by immunoSEQ multiplex PCR; TCRdb keeps only in-frame clonotypes and omits some of them. This table holds around 140,000 clones, about 64% found once. The sequence came from a woman in her 40s in good health and CMV-seronegative. The V and J genes are TRBV5-6 and TRBJ2-2, with TRBD2 matching over 7 bases. Sequencing input: PBMCs. CDR3 loop: CASSLEAGTGELFF. The CDR3 DNA sequence: TGTGCCAGCAGCTTGGAAGCGGGAACCGGGGAGCTGTTTTTT.